The source of this TCR beta chain is a study of T cell changes during pregnancy in multiple sclerosis. Germline loops: CDR1 SGHRS, CDR2 YFSETQ. The CDR3 loop spans 13 amino acids. The ends lost 3 bases at V and 6 bases at J; junction bases unmatched: 4. Profiled with immunoSEQ multiplex PCR; TCRdb holds only in-frame clones, not every one. This repertoire shows about 38,000 clones, 85% to 95% found once; its top ten account for more than 0.3%. This sequence originates from a female donor in good health, enrolled as a control in a pregnancy study. J is TRBJ1-2 and V is TRBV5-1; 8 bases align to TRBD1. The sequencing here drew on CD4+ T cells from peripheral blood mononuclear cells, taken after pregnancy. The CDR3 DNA is TGCGCCAGCAGCTGGGGACAGGTGGATGGCTACACCTTC. Its protein is CASSWGQVDGYTF. Filled out from reference TRBV5-1 and TRBJ1-2, the complete variable domain reads KAGVTQTPRYLIKTRGQQVTLSCSPISGHRSVSWYQQTPGQGLQFLFEYFSETQRNKGNFPGRFSGRQFSNSRSEMNVSTLELGDSALYLCASSWGQVDGYTFGSGTRLTVV.